This T cell receptor (beta chain) stems from a study of T cells in Graves' hyperthyroidism and ophthalmopathy. RNA transcripts yielded amplified TCR beta CDR3 regions. HTBI primers were used for first-round RT-PCR of the TCR CDR3. In TCRdb, the multiplex PCR reads were re-called with MiXCR into one record per CDR3 protein. Here the sample spans under 350,000 distinct CDR3 sequences, roughly a fifth being singletons. Germline CDR1 is MRHNA and CDR2 is SNTAGT. The CDR3 is 15 residues long. The V and J ends lost 3 bases and 4 bases, in that order; junction bases with no gene match: 3. Specimen: blood. This TCR was sampled from a woman in her forties or fifties with Graves' hyperthyroidism. The chain uses TRBV6-4 and TRBJ2-1, with 10 positions matching TRBD1. The CDR3 loop reads CASSESGQGYNEQFF. The CDR3 DNA reads as TGTGCCAGCAGTGAATCGGGACAGGGGTACAATGAGCAGTTCTTC.